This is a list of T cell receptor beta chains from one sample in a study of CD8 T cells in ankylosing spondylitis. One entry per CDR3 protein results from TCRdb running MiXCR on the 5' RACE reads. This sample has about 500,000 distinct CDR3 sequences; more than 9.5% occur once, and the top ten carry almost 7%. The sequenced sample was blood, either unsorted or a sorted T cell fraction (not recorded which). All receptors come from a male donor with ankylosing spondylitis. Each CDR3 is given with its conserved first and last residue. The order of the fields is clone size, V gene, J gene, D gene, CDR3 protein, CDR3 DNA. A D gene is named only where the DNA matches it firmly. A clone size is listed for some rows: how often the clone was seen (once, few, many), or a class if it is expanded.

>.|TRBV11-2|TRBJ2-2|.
CASSLEGTRTGELFF
TGTGCCAGCAGCTTAGAAGGGACGAGAACCGGGGAGCTGTTTTTT
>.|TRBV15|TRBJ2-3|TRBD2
CATSRVAGGNTQYF
TGTGCCACCAGCAGAGTTGCGGGAGGGAATACGCAGTATTTT
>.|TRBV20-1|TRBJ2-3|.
CSAPSESTDTQYF
TGCAGTGCTCCTAGCGAGAGCACAGATACGCAGTATTTT
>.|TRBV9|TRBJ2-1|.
CASSGAPGGGDYNEQFF
TGTGCCAGCAGCGGGGCCCCAGGGGGAGGGGACTACAATGAGCAGTTCTTC
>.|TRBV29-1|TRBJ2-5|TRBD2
CSVEWEGETQYF
TGCAGCGTGGAATGGGAGGGAGAGACCCAGTACTTC
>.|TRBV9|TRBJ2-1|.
CASSAGAEQFF
TGTGCCAGCAGCGCGGGGGCTGAGCAGTTCTTC
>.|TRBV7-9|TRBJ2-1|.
CASSSRATNEQFF
TGTGCCAGCAGCTCCCGGGCCACGAATGAGCAGTTCTTC
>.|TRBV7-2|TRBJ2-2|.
CASSLGGQSTGELFF
TGTGCCAGCAGCTTAGGAGGCCAGTCTACCGGGGAGCTGTTTTTT
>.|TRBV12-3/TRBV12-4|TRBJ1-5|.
CASSFRVPQSAQHF
TGTGCCAGCAGTTTTCGGGTTCCCCAATCAGCCCAGCATTTT
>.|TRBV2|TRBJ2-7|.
CASSERDTQSYEQYF
TGTGCCAGCAGTGAAAGGGACACCCAATCCTACGAGCAGTACTTC
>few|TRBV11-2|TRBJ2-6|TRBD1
CASSLWGQGYSGANVLTF
TGTGCCAGCAGCTTATGGGGACAGGGATACTCTGGGGCCAACGTCCTGACTTTC
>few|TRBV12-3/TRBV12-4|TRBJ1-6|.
CASSLQGRDSPLHF
TGTGCCAGCAGTTTACAGGGGCGAGATTCACCCCTCCACTTT
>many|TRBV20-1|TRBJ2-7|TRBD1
CSAWTGTGVHEQYF
TGCAGTGCTTGGACCGGGACAGGGGTTCACGAGCAGTACTTC
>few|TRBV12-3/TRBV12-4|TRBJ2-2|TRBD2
CASSAGGAGGVGELFF
TGTGCCAGCAGCGCCGGGGGAGCGGGAGGGGTCGGGGAGCTGTTTTTT
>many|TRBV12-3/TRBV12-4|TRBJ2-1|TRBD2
CASTDPGRSSYNEQFF
TGTGCCAGCACCGACCCCGGGAGGAGCTCCTACAATGAGCAGTTCTTC
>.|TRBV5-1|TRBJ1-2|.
CASSSDSAGGYTF
TGCGCCAGCAGCTCAGACTCTGCGGGTGGCTACACCTTC
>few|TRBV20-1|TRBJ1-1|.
CSGSGSRGNTEAFF
TGCAGTGGTAGCGGGAGCCGAGGAAACACTGAAGCTTTCTTT
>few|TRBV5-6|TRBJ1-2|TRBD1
CASRILQGAGGYTF
TGTGCCAGCAGGATTCTACAGGGGGCAGGTGGCTACACCTTC
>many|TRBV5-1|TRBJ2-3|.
CASSLGSPGTDTQYF
TGCGCCAGCAGCTTGGGCAGCCCTGGCACAGATACGCAGTATTTT
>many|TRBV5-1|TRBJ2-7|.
CASSWGRVDYEQYF
TGCGCCAGCAGCTGGGGCAGGGTCGACTACGAGCAGTACTTC
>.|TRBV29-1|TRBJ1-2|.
CSIKDSRDYGYTF
TGCAGCATAAAGGACAGCAGAGACTATGGCTACACCTTC
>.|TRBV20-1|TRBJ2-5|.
CSARDAGAGETQYF
TGCAGTGCTAGAGACGCAGGGGCGGGAGAGACCCAGTACTTC
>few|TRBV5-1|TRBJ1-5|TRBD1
CASSEQGNSNQPQHF
TGCGCCAGCAGCGAACAGGGGAATAGCAATCAGCCCCAGCATTTT
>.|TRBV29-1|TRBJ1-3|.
CSVAVGNTIYF
TGCAGCGTTGCAGTAGGAAACACCATATATTTT
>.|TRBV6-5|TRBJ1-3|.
CASSYSGVTGNTIYF
TGTGCCAGCAGTTACTCCGGGGTAACGGGAAACACCATATATTTT
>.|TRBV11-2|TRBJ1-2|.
CASSRDPSYGYTF
TGTGCCAGCAGCCGGGACCCGAGCTATGGCTACACCTTC
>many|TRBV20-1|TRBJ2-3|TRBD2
CSASGAGGSTDTQYF
TGCAGTGCTAGCGGAGCGGGAGGGAGCACAGATACGCAGTATTTT
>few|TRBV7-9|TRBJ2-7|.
CASSLEQGKQYF
TGTGCCAGCAGCCTAGAGCAGGGGAAGCAGTACTTC